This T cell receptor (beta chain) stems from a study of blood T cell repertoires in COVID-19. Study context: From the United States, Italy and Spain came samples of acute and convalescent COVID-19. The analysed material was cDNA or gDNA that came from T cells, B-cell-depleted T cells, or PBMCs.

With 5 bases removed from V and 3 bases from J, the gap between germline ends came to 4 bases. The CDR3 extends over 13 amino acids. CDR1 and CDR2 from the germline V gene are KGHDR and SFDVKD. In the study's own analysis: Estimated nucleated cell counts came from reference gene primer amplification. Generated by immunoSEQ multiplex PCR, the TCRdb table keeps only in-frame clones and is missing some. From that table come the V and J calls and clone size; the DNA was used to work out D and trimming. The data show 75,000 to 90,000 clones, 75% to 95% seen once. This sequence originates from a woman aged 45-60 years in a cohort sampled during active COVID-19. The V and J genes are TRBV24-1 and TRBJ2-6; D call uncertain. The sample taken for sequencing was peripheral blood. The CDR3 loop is CATSASGANVLTF. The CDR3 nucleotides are TGTGCCACCAGTGCCAGTGGGGCCAACGTCCTGACTTTC.